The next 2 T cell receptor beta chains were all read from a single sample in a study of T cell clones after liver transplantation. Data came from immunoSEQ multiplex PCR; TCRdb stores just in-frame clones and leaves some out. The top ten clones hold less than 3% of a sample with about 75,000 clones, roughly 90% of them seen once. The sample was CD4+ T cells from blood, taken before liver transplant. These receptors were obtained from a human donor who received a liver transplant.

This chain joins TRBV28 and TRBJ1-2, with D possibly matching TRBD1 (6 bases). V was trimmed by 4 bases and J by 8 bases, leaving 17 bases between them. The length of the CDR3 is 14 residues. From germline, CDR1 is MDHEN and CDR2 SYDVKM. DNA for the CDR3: TGTGCCAGCAGTTCGGCAGGGGTTGGACGCGGCTACACCTTC. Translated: CASSSAGVGRGYTF.

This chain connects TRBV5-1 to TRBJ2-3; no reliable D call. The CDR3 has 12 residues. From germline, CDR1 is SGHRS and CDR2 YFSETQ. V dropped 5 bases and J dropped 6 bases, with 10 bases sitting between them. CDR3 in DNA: TGCGCCAGCAGTCCGGCGGTTGATACGCAGTATTTT. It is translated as CASSPAVDTQYF.